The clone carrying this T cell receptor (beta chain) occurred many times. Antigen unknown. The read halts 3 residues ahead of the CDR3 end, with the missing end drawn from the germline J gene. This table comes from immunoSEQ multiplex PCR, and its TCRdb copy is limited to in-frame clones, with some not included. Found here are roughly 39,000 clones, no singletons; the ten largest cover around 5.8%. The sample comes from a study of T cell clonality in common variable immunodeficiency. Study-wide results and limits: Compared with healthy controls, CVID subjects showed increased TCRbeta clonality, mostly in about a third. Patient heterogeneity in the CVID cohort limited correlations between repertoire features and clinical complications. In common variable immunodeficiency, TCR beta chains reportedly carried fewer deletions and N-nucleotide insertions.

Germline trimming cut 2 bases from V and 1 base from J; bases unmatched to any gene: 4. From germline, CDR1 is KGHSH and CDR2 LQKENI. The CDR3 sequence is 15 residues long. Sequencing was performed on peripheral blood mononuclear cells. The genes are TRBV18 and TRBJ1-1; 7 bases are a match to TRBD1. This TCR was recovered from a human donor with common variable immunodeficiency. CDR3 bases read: TGTGCCAGCTCACCATCCGGGACAGCGAACACTGAA. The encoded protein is CASSPSGTANTE. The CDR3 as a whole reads CASSPSGTANTEAFF.